These T cell receptor beta chains were read from a single sample in a study of cytomegalovirus exposure and HLA in healthy donors. Profiling relied on immunoSEQ multiplex PCR, and the TCRdb table lists in-frame clones only, not all of them. This sample has roughly 69,000 clones; roughly two thirds occur once, and the top ten carry approximately 5.5%. Material: PBMCs. These receptors all come from a man over 45 in good health and CMV-seronegative. CDR3s include the opening cysteine and the closing phenylalanine or tryptophan. The order of the fields is clone size, D gene, V gene, J gene, CDR3 protein, CDR3 DNA. D genes are given only for firm matches. Clone size appears in some rows only: once, few, many, or a class for an expanded clone.

clone size: few; D gene: .; V gene: TRBV5-1; J gene: TRBJ1-5; CDR3 protein: CASSLETGRNQPQHF; CDR3 DNA: TGCGCCAGCAGCTTGGAGACGGGGAGGAATCAGCCCCAGCATTTT
clone size: once; D gene: .; V gene: TRBV5-6; J gene: TRBJ1-2; CDR3 protein: CASSIHMGPSGYTF; CDR3 DNA: TGTGCCAGCAGCATACATATGGGGCCTTCTGGCTACACCTTC
clone size: .; D gene: TRBD2; V gene: TRBV2; J gene: TRBJ2-5; CDR3 protein: CASRPGTSKETQYF; CDR3 DNA: TGTGCCAGCAGACCCGGGACTAGTAAAGAGACCCAGTACTTC
clone size: .; D gene: TRBD2; V gene: TRBV5-4; J gene: TRBJ2-3; CDR3 protein: CASSSGGAGGDTQYF; CDR3 DNA: TGTGCCAGCAGCTCCGGGGGGGCCGGAGGAGATACGCAGTATTTT
clone size: .; D gene: .; V gene: TRBV28; J gene: TRBJ1-2; CDR3 protein: CASSSVHNYGYTF; CDR3 DNA: TGTGCCAGCAGTTCGGTCCATAACTATGGCTACACCTTC
clone size: .; D gene: TRBD1; V gene: TRBV4-2; J gene: TRBJ1-2; CDR3 protein: CASSRDRALNYGYTF; CDR3 DNA: TGTGCCAGCAGCCGGGACAGGGCTCTTAACTATGGCTACACCTTC
clone size: .; D gene: .; V gene: TRBV18; J gene: TRBJ1-5; CDR3 protein: CASSPQGNQPQHF; CDR3 DNA: TGTGCCAGCTCACCCCAGGGCAATCAGCCCCAGCATTTT
clone size: .; D gene: .; V gene: TRBV19; J gene: TRBJ1-2; CDR3 protein: CASSVGQRQGYTF; CDR3 DNA: TGTGCCAGTAGTGTAGGACAGCGCCAGGGCTACACCTTC
clone size: .; D gene: TRBD1; V gene: TRBV5-1; J gene: TRBJ1-2; CDR3 protein: CASGPGQQLYGYTF; CDR3 DNA: TGCGCCAGCGGCCCGGGACAGCAGCTCTATGGCTACACCTTC
clone size: .; D gene: .; V gene: TRBV6-1; J gene: TRBJ1-2; CDR3 protein: CAITGSPQANYGYTF; CDR3 DNA: TGTGCCATCACAGGGTCGCCCCAAGCTAACTATGGCTACACCTTC
clone size: once; D gene: TRBD1; V gene: TRBV7-9; J gene: TRBJ1-6; CDR3 protein: CASSFGQGARDNSPLHF; CDR3 DNA: TGTGCCAGCAGCTTTGGACAGGGGGCGCGGGATAATTCACCCCTCCACTTT
clone size: .; D gene: .; V gene: TRBV6-4; J gene: TRBJ2-2; CDR3 protein: CASNGGTGELFF; CDR3 DNA: TGTGCCAGCAACGGCGGTACCGGGGAGCTGTTTTTT
clone size: .; D gene: .; V gene: TRBV15; J gene: TRBJ1-2; CDR3 protein: CATSKEEPGDHYGYTF; CDR3 DNA: TGTGCCACCAGCAAAGAAGAACCAGGGGATCACTATGGCTACACCTTC
clone size: few; D gene: .; V gene: TRBV6-6; J gene: TRBJ1-1; CDR3 protein: CATNWNPSGDTEAFF; CDR3 DNA: TGTGCCACTAACTGGAACCCCTCAGGGGACACTGAAGCTTTCTTT
clone size: .; D gene: .; V gene: TRBV9; J gene: TRBJ2-2; CDR3 protein: CASSVGDSNTGELFF; CDR3 DNA: TGTGCCAGCAGCGTAGGAGACAGTAACACCGGGGAGCTGTTTTTT
clone size: .; D gene: .; V gene: TRBV19; J gene: TRBJ1-1; CDR3 protein: CASSIWGGTEAFF; CDR3 DNA: TGTGCCAGTAGTATCTGGGGGGGCACTGAAGCTTTCTTT
clone size: .; D gene: .; V gene: TRBV29-1; J gene: TRBJ2-7; CDR3 protein: CSAGEIYEQYF; CDR3 DNA: TGCAGCGCAGGGGAAATCTACGAGCAGTACTTC
clone size: .; D gene: .; V gene: TRBV2; J gene: TRBJ1-3; CDR3 protein: CASSELDRPSGTIYF; CDR3 DNA: TGTGCCAGCAGTGAACTCGACAGGCCTAGTGGCACCATATATTTT
clone size: .; D gene: TRBD2; V gene: TRBV30; J gene: TRBJ2-2; CDR3 protein: CAWSSSGVTGELFF; CDR3 DNA: TGTGCCTGGAGTTCTAGCGGGGTTACCGGGGAGCTGTTTTTT
clone size: .; D gene: TRBD2; V gene: TRBV11-2; J gene: TRBJ2-3; CDR3 protein: CASSLDRGLVQGSDTQYF; CDR3 DNA: TGTGCCAGCAGCTTAGATCGAGGACTAGTTCAAGGTTCAGATACGCAGTATTTT
clone size: .; D gene: .; V gene: TRBV6-5; J gene: TRBJ2-7; CDR3 protein: CASSPLTVHEQYF; CDR3 DNA: TGTGCCAGCAGTCCACTGACAGTCCACGAGCAGTACTTC
clone size: .; D gene: TRBD1; V gene: TRBV4-1; J gene: TRBJ1-2; CDR3 protein: CASSAGGQGGFGYTF; CDR3 DNA: TGCGCCAGCAGCGCCGGGGGACAGGGGGGATTTGGCTACACCTTC
clone size: .; D gene: .; V gene: TRBV30; J gene: TRBJ1-1; CDR3 protein: CAWRDRRNTEAFF; CDR3 DNA: TGTGCCTGGAGAGACAGGAGGAACACTGAAGCTTTCTTT
clone size: .; D gene: .; V gene: TRBV7-3; J gene: TRBJ1-5; CDR3 protein: CASSLQTIQPQHF; CDR3 DNA: TGTGCCAGCAGCCTCCAGACAATCCAGCCCCAGCATTTT
clone size: .; D gene: TRBD2; V gene: TRBV7-6; J gene: TRBJ2-6; CDR3 protein: CASSLTGLAGANVLTF; CDR3 DNA: TGTGCCAGCAGCTTAACCGGACTAGCTGGGGCCAACGTCCTGACTTTC
clone size: .; D gene: .; V gene: TRBV7-9; J gene: TRBJ1-2; CDR3 protein: CASSPREHHLGYTF; CDR3 DNA: TGTGCCAGCAGCCCACGAGAGCACCATCTGGGCTACACCTTC
clone size: .; D gene: .; V gene: TRBV9; J gene: TRBJ2-3; CDR3 protein: CASSVGQADDLTDTQYF; CDR3 DNA: TGTGCCAGCAGCGTAGGCCAGGCTGACGATCTCACAGATACGCAGTATTTT
clone size: once; D gene: .; V gene: TRBV7-8; J gene: TRBJ1-2; CDR3 protein: CASSARLTEGYTF; CDR3 DNA: TGTGCCAGCAGCGCGCGGTTGACCGAGGGCTACACCTTC
clone size: .; D gene: .; V gene: TRBV18; J gene: TRBJ1-2; CDR3 protein: CASSPPSPSYGYTF; CDR3 DNA: TGTGCCAGCTCACCACCGAGTCCTTCCTATGGCTACACCTTC